What follows describes a single T cell receptor (beta chain). Those who donated, Caucasian adults without exception, all lived in Nashville, Tennessee. Around 90 million PBMCs served as the genomic DNA source for unsorted samples. The data are from a study of shared clonotypes between healthy human individuals. The V and J ends lost 3 bases and 0 bases, in that order; junction bases with no gene match: 4. The germline V gene has CDR1 SGHAT and CDR2 FQNNGV. The CDR3 runs to 15 residues. The authors ran the assay at deep level. Sequencing used immunoSEQ multiplex PCR; TCRdb keeps in-frame clones, though not all of them. Of about half a million clones listed, 81% are singletons.

The source of this sequence is a woman aged 35 to 49 in good health. Some clones in this sample may be carry-over from other donors' samples. The gene calls are TRBV11-2 and TRBJ2-7; 8 positions match TRBD2. The sample was PBMCs. CDR3 sequence: CASSFTSGGSYEQYF. CDR3 in DNA: TGTGCCAGCAGCTTTACTAGCGGTGGCTCCTACGAGCAGTACTTC.